The following is a T cell receptor (beta chain) sequence with its context. This clone was observed a handful of times. The target of this receptor is not known. No much larger clone is present one base from it, and per-base qualities are unavailable. The data belong to a study of radiotherapy plus CTLA-4 blockade in lung cancer (dated by TCRdb to 2017 to 2018). Study-wide context: Among enrolled patients, roughly 17% had an objective response and about 30% reached disease control. Overall study results and their limits: Early dynamic changes in blood T cell clones, together with increased serum interferon-beta after radiation, were reported as the strongest predictors of response. After treatment with radiotherapy and ipilimumab, TCR clones that originated in tumors expanded in peripheral blood.

Focal radiation therapy combined with CTLA-4 blockade (ipilimumab) was tested in patients with chemo-refractory metastatic non-small-cell lung cancer. The CDR3 contains 14 residues, cysteine and phenylalanine counted. The kept DNA is CDR3 alone, 42 bases in frame from the first base. The germline V gene provides CDR1 MDHEN and CDR2 SYDVKM. Relative to germline, V is missing 5 bases and J is missing 7 bases, with 8 bases of the junction outside any gene match. Libraries were made using the immunoSEQ multiplex PCR assay. The source is immuneACCESS, and TCRdb retained only in-frame sequences with V and J called. Part of the clones is not carried over; for the studies checked, unresolved V genes explain less than half of this, and the remainder is unexplained. Recorded for this sample are around 80,000 clones; nearly 75% of them occurred a single time. Roughly a tenth of the sample lies in the top ten.

The specimen was peripheral blood, collected from a patient treated with radiotherapy plus ipilimumab. Here the chain combines TRBV28 and TRBJ1-5; TRBD1 agrees with 7 junctional bases. This clonotype was obtained from a human donor with non-small cell lung cancer whose response to radiotherapy plus ipilimumab could not be evaluated. The nucleotide sequence reads TGTGCCAGCAGTCCTCCGGACAGGACCCAGCCCCAGCATTTT. This translates into CASSPPDRTQPQHF.